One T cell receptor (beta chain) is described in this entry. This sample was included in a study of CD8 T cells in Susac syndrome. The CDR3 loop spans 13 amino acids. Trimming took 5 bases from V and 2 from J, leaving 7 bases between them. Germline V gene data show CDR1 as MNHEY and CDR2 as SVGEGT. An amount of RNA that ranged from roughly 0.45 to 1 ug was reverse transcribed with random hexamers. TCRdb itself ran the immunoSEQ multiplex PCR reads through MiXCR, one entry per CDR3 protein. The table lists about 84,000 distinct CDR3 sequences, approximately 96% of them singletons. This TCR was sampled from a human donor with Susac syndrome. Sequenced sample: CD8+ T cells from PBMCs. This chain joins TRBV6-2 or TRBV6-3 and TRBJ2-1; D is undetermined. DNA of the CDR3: TGTGCCAGCAGTCTCATGGCCTACAATGAGCAGTTCTTC. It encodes CASSLMAYNEQFF.